Shown below are 5 T cell receptor beta chains from a single sample sequenced in a study of cytomegalovirus exposure and HLA in healthy donors. The PCR had 60 Vbeta and 13 Jbeta primers. Data came from immunoSEQ multiplex PCR; TCRdb stores just in-frame clones and leaves some out. The sample comprises 200,000 or so clones, more than 75% of which are singletons, and over 5% rests with the top ten. Sequences were obtained from PBMCs. The source of these receptors is a woman aged 50 to 65 in good health and CMV-seropositive.

The chain joins TRBV7-9 to TRBJ2-5; 10 bases agree with TRBD1. The CDR3 has 15 amino acids. V gave up 4 bases and J gave up 5 bases; unmatched junction bases: 7. CDR1 and CDR2 (germline): SEHNR, FQNEAQ (reference sequence). Here the CDR3 reads CASSSHGGQGETQYF. In DNA form, the CDR3 reads TGTGCCAGCAGCTCGCACGGGGGACAGGGGGAGACCCAGTACTTC.

This rearrangement joins TRBV4-3 to TRBJ1-3; tentative D call: TRBD1 (5 bases). Germline lookup yields CDR1 LGHNA and CDR2 YSLEER. Trimming removed 1 base at V and 3 bases at J, with 10 bases between. The CDR3 has 15 amino acids. The CDR3: CASSQVWGGGNTIYF. The DNA of the CDR3 is TGCGCCAGCAGCCAAGTTTGGGGGGGTGGAAACACCATATATTTT.

V is TRBV6-5 and J is TRBJ2-6; the D gene is possibly TRBD2 (5 bases). Looked up from germline, CDR1 is MNHEY and CDR2 is SVGAGI. The CDR3 has 16 residues. Trimming cost V 4 bases and J 4 bases, with 14 bases left between them. The CDR3 spells CASSLIRPGGANVLTF. In DNA, the CDR3 is TGTGCCAGCAGTTTGATCCGCCCGGGGGGGGCCAACGTCCTGACTTTC.

The chain couples TRBV19 to TRBJ2-5; possibly TRBD1 for D (5 bases). Germline CDR1 and CDR2: LNHDA and SQIVND (reference sequence). The ends were cut back, 5 bases at V and 2 bases at J, with 9 bases in the middle. The CDR3 covers 13 residues. CDR3 amino acids: CASSLQGQETQYF. The CDR3, as DNA: TGTGCCAGTAGTTTGCAGGGACAAGAGACCCAGTACTTC.

This chain uses TRBV7-6 with TRBJ1-1, with TRBD1 identical over 7 bases. After removal of 6 bases from V and 7 bases from J, the junction contained 8 bases not matched to a gene. The CDR3 contains 13 residues. Germline values: CDR1 SGHVS, CDR2 FNYEAQ. The CDR3 coding sequence is TGTGCCAGCAGTCGTGACAGGGACGGTGAAGCTTTCTTT. Translated, it gives CASSRDRDGEAFF.